The next 28 T cell receptor beta chains were all read from a single sample in a study of shared clonotypes between healthy human individuals. Naive CD8 cells comprised CD45RO-negative, CCR7-positively selected cells, excluding terminally differentiated effector memory CD45RA+ cells. This table comes from immunoSEQ multiplex PCR, and its TCRdb copy is limited to in-frame clones, with some not included. The table shows around 2,000,000 clones, with about 95% occurring only once. Sequenced material: naive CD8+ T cells sorted from blood. These receptors all come from a man between 18 and 35 years old in good health.

This chain connects TRBV5-1 to TRBJ1-1; D gene uncertain. The ends were cut back, 4 bases at V and 5 bases at J, with 12 bases in the middle. The germline CDR1 and CDR2 sequences are SGHRS and YFSETQ. CDR3 size: 13 residues. The CDR3 is CASSPLGKTEAFF. The CDR3 DNA follows: TGCGCCAGCAGCCCCCTGGGGAAGACTGAAGCTTTCTTT.

This chain joins TRBV4-1 and TRBJ1-3; D not certain. The CDR3 has 14 amino acids. Trimming shortened V by 2 bases and J by 0 bases, and 5 bases separated the two germline ends. Germline CDR1 MGHRA, CDR2 YSYEKL. The CDR3 reads CASSQKNSGNTIYF. CDR3 nucleotide sequence: TGCGCCAGCAGCCAAAAGAACTCTGGAAACACCATATATTTT.

This chain joins TRBV6-5 and TRBJ2-7; D perhaps matches TRBD2 (6 bases). The CDR3 runs 13 residues. CDR1 is MNHEY and CDR2 is SVGAGI in the germline V gene. Between the trimmed V and J ends, which lost 4 bases and 6 bases, there was a span of 13 bases. The CDR3 sequence: CASSFREAGEQYF. The CDR3 bases are TGTGCCAGCAGTTTCAGGGAGGCGGGCGAGCAGTACTTC.

The chain employs TRBV7-9 and TRBJ2-7, with D possibly matching TRBD1 (5 bases). Trimming took 1 base from V and 0 from J, leaving 10 bases between them. The CDR3 has 15 amino acids. The germline V gene encodes CDR1 SEHNR and CDR2 FQNEAQ (reference sequence). CDR3 DNA: TGTGCCAGCAGCTTAGTACAGGCTATCTCCTACGAGCAGTACTTC. Translated, it gives CASSLVQAISYEQYF.

The V and J genes are TRBV7-6 and TRBJ1-6; D may be TRBD1 (5 bases). The CDR3 loop spans 14 amino acids. Per germline, CDR1 SGHVS and CDR2 FNYEAQ. Trimming took 3 bases from V and 10 from J, leaving 13 bases between them. CDR3 coding DNA: TGTGCCAGCAGCTTGGCGACAGCGGACTCACCCCTCCACTTT. Translated, it gives CASSLATADSPLHF.

The rearrangement joins TRBV19 to TRBJ2-7; perhaps TRBD2 as D (6 bases). The CDR3 contains 15 residues. The V and J ends lost 4 bases and 3 bases respectively, with 16 bases between them. CDR1 is LNHDA, CDR2 SQIVND, per germline (reference sequence). CDR3 sequence: CASSSTGAGIYEQYF. DNA for the CDR3: TGTGCCAGTAGTAGCACGGGAGCTGGTATCTACGAGCAGTACTTC.

This sequence joins TRBV2 and TRBJ2-3; 9 nucleotides line up with TRBD2. Germline lookup yields CDR1 SNHLY and CDR2 FYNNEI. The junction had 5 bases not matched to a gene; V was cut back by 1 base and J by 3 bases. This CDR3 comprises 16 residues. CDR3 DNA sequence: TGTGCCAGCAGTGAAGGGGCGGGACTAGCAACAGATACGCAGTATTTT. The encoded protein is CASSEGAGLATDTQYF.

This clone was picked up one time. CDR3 coding DNA: TGTGCCAGCAGTCCTAGGACAGCATCCGAAGCTTTCTTT. Its translation: CASSPRTASEAFF. The chain has TRBV27 and TRBJ1-1; D may be TRBD1 (6 bases). CDR1 and CDR2 from the germline V gene are MNHEY and SMNVEV (reference sequence). Trimming stripped 5 bases from V and 8 bases from J, with 15 bases between. CDR3 length: 13 amino acids.

As to this clone: Other DNA sequences within the sample encode an identical CDR3. The V and J genes are TRBV6-1 and TRBJ2-7, with 8 bases aligning to TRBD2. The V and J ends lost 2 bases and 1 base, in that order; junction bases with no gene match: 1. Germline loops: CDR1 MNHNS, CDR2 SASEGT. This CDR3 spans 14 amino acids. The CDR3 DNA reads as TGTGCCAGCAGTGAACGGGGGGGATCCTACGAGCAGTACTTC. As protein: CASSERGGSYEQYF.

V and J are TRBV25-1 and TRBJ1-5, with a weak D call TRBD1 (5 bases). The CDR3 contains 14 residues. In germline, CDR1 is MGHDK, CDR2 SYGVNS. V was trimmed by 4 bases and J by 9 bases, leaving 16 bases between them. In DNA form, the CDR3 reads TGTGCCAGCAGTGTACAGGAGGACGAGATGCCCCAGCATTTT. This translates into CASSVQEDEMPQHF.

This clone was seen only a few times. This sequence joins TRBV9 and TRBJ1-5; D call uncertain. With 7 bases removed from V and 2 bases from J, the gap between germline ends came to 10 bases. The CDR3 sequence is 13 residues long. CDR1 and CDR2 from the germline V gene are SGDLS and YYNGEE. CDR3 residues: CASGREGNQPQHF. As DNA, the CDR3 is TGTGCCAGCGGGAGGGAGGGCAATCAGCCCCAGCATTTT.

The rearrangement links TRBV15 to TRBJ1-2; no clear D gene. This CDR3 region has 14 residues. Germline V gene lookup returns CDR1 LNHNV and CDR2 YYDKDF (reference sequence). V was trimmed by 0 bases and J by 8 bases, leaving 13 bases between them. The CDR3 DNA follows: TGTGCCACCAGCAGAGACGCCCTAGAGGGCGGCTACACCTTC. Its translation is CATSRDALEGGYTF.

The chain has TRBV5-1 and TRBJ2-2; possibly TRBD2 for D (5 bases). The CDR3 has 16 amino acids. Germline V gene sequence: CDR1 SGHRS, CDR2 YFSETQ. V was cut by 5 bases and J by 4 bases, with 18 bases left in between. CDR3 bases: TGCGCCAGCAGTTTCCCTTCGGGGATTTTCACCGGGGAGCTGTTTTTT. Protein sequence: CASSFPSGIFTGELFF.

The chain carries TRBV11-3 and TRBJ2-7, with 9 bases matching TRBD1. J gave up 4 bases and V 5 bases, and 6 bases lay outside the gene matches. Germline lookup yields CDR1 SGHNT and CDR2 YENEEA. This CDR3 contains 14 residues. CDR3: CASSARDRAYEQYF. The CDR3 coding sequence is TGTGCCAGCAGCGCTCGGGACAGGGCGTACGAGCAGTACTTC.

The CDR3 DNA is TGTGCCAGCAGCCTCCAAATGGATTTAAAGGGCAATGAGCAGTTCTTC. Translating gives CASSLQMDLKGNEQFF. This chain joins TRBV13 and TRBJ2-1; the D is unclear. The V and J ends lost 5 bases and 6 bases respectively, with 20 bases between them. The CDR3 extends over 16 amino acids. The germline gives CDR1 PRHDT, CDR2 FYEKMQ (reference sequence).

The chain is built from TRBV11-3 and TRBJ2-7, with 7 bases matching TRBD1. Germline lookup yields CDR1 SGHNT and CDR2 YENEEA. The CDR3 contains 14 residues. With 5 bases clipped from V and 3 bases from J, the junction kept 7 bases outside the gene matches. The CDR3 region has the DNA TGTGCCAGCAGCCTCCCCAGACAGGGCTACGAGCAGTACTTC. Translation gives CASSLPRQGYEQYF.

On this clone itself: The same CDR3 can be traced to other DNA sequences in this sample. This chain connects TRBV7-9 to TRBJ2-7; D is uncertain. The CDR3 has 12 residues. V lost 6 bases and J lost 5, with 11 bases in between. Germline CDR1 reads SEHNR; CDR2 reads FQNEAQ (reference sequence). This CDR3 is CASSLGWDEQYF. CDR3 coding DNA: TGTGCCAGCAGTCTGGGCTGGGACGAGCAGTACTTC.

Comments on this clone: This same CDR3 is encoded by further DNA sequences in the sample. The DNA of the CDR3 is TGTGCCAGTAGCGGGGTTAGCACAGATACGCAGTATTTT. It yields the protein CASSGVSTDTQYF. The chain uses TRBV19 and TRBJ2-3, with D possibly TRBD2 on 5 matching bases. This CDR3 is 13 amino acids long. V lost 6 bases, J lost 0 bases, and 7 bases lay in between. The germline CDR1 and CDR2 sequences are LNHDA and SQIVND (reference sequence). Based on the CDR3 plus reference TRBV19 and TRBJ2-3, the full variable domain is DGGITQSPKYLFRKEGQNVTLSCEQNLNHDAMYWYRQDPGQGLRLIYYSQIVNDFQKGDIAEGYSVSREKKESFPLTVTSAQKNPTAFYLCASSGVSTDTQYFGPGTRLTVL.

Concerning this clone: It is unclear where the CDR3 begins or ends on the DNA, so no DNA is shown, and the CDR3 is as TCRdb lists it. This chain connects TRBV10-1 to TRBJ2-3. The CDR3 is 15 residues long, ends included. Germline V gene data show CDR1 as WNHNN and CDR2 as SYGVQD (reference sequence). The CDR3 loop is CASILGGGVEDTQYF.

This rearrangement joins TRBV7-2 to TRBJ2-3; D may be TRBD1 (6 bases). This CDR3 has 15 residues. The germline V and J ends were trimmed by 2 bases and 3 bases, with 12 bases remaining between them. Germline CDR1 reads SGHTA; CDR2 reads FQGNSA. The chain's CDR3 is CASSLLRTATDTQYF. CDR3 nucleotides: TGTGCCAGCAGCTTACTTAGGACAGCAACAGATACGCAGTATTTT.

The CDR3 here is CASSLENRGPPGNTIYF. The CDR3 DNA follows: TGTGCCAGCAGCTTAGAGAACAGGGGGCCTCCTGGAAACACCATATATTTT. The V call is TRBV5-6, the J call TRBJ1-3, with 9 nucleotides matching TRBD1. The CDR3 contains 17 residues. CDR1 is SGHDT, CDR2 YYEEEE, per germline. Trimming at V came to 2 bases and at J to 2 bases, leaving 8 bases not matched to a gene.

V gene TRBV19 combines with J gene TRBJ1-5; TRBD1 might be the D (5 bases). The CDR3 loop spans 14 amino acids. CDR1 is LNHDA, CDR2 SQIVND, per germline (reference sequence). Deletions cut 6 bases from V and 3 bases from J, with 12 bases between. CDR3 residues: CASSLRVTNQPQHF. In nucleotides, the CDR3 is TGTGCCAGTAGCCTCAGGGTAACCAATCAGCCCCAGCATTTT.

This clone was found a few times. At the DNA level, this CDR3 is encoded by other sequences in the same sample as well. The genes are TRBV5-4 and TRBJ2-2; possible D gene TRBD1, 7 bases. V was pared by 3 bases and J by 4 bases, with 10 bases between. The CDR3 contains 14 residues. Looked up from germline, CDR1 is SGHNT and CDR2 is YYREEE (reference sequence). The CDR3 nucleotides are TGTGCCAGCAGCTGGCAGGGGGGCACCGGGGAGCTGTTTTTT. Amino acid sequence: CASSWQGGTGELFF.

The chain uses TRBV9 and TRBJ1-1, with D perhaps TRBD1 (5 bases). This CDR3 comprises 15 residues. Germline assignment: CDR1 SGDLS and CDR2 YYNGEE. V lost 4 bases and J lost 3, with 16 bases in between. CDR3 residues: CASSSQGDSYTEAFF. The CDR3 DNA reads TGTGCCAGCAGCTCCCAAGGGGATTCGTACACTGAAGCTTTCTTT.

The V gene is TRBV9, the J gene TRBJ2-1, with D perhaps assigned TRBD1 or TRBD2 (5 bases each). The CDR3 runs 12 residues. Germline CDR1 and CDR2: SGDLS and YYNGEE. Between the trimmed V and J ends, which lost 0 bases and 8 bases, there was a span of 6 bases. CDR3 coding DNA: TGTGCCAGCAGCGTAGCGGGACATGAGCAGTTCTTC. Residues: CASSVAGHEQFF.

Turning to this clone: Within the sample, other DNA sequences also encode this same CDR3. V and J are TRBV7-8 and TRBJ2-3, with 14 bases aligning to TRBD2. Germline-derived CDR1 and CDR2 are SGHVS and FQNEAQ. V lost 5 bases, J lost 2 bases, and 3 bases stayed unmatched. The CDR3 is 16 amino acids. DNA for the CDR3: TGTGCCAGCAGCCCGGGACTAGCGGGGGTCACAGATACGCAGTATTTT. It yields the protein CASSPGLAGVTDTQYF.

About this clone itself: Other DNA sequences within the sample encode an identical CDR3. The chain is built from TRBV28 and TRBJ2-7; 11 bases are shared with TRBD1. Germline V CDR1 and CDR2: MDHEN, SYDVKM. V shed 5 bases and J 4 bases; nucleotides not matched to a gene: 4. This CDR3 is built from 14 residues. The CDR3 is CASSRTGGEYEQYF. DNA for the CDR3: TGTGCCAGCAGTAGGACAGGGGGCGAATACGAGCAGTACTTC.

V gene TRBV11-2 combines with J gene TRBJ2-7; TRBD1 might be the D (6 bases). The V and J ends lost 0 bases and 5 bases respectively, with 11 bases between them. CDR3 length: 14 amino acids. Germline CDR1 and CDR2: SGHAT and FQNNGV. The CDR3 region has the DNA TGTGCCAGCAGCTTAGACGTGGGGGCGGACGAGCAGTACTTC. Amino acids: CASSLDVGADEQYF. Full variable domain (outside the CDR3, taken from reference TRBV11-2 and TRBJ2-7): EAGVAQSPRYKIIEKRQSVAFWCNPISGHATLYWYQQILGQGPKLLIQFQNNGVVDDSQLPKDRFSAERLKGVDSTLKIQPAKLEDSAVYLCASSLDVGADEQYFGPGTRLTVT.